This T cell receptor beta chain was recovered during a study of blood T cells in healthy people across ages. Sample-barcoded 5' priming and a J-beta primer mix drove a second PCR of roughly 7 to 11 cycles. Researchers report that a template-switch adaptor with 12 random nucleotides tagged each cDNA molecule. TCRdb passed the 5' RACE reads through MiXCR, listing each CDR3 protein once. The table has more than 650,000 distinct CDR3 sequences, about a fifth seen once. The CDR3 length is 13 residues. The V gene's germline CDR1 is SGHRS and CDR2 YFSETQ. V lost 4 bases to trimming and J lost 4 bases, with 11 bases between them. The table lists this clonotype with many counts.

This rearrangement joins TRBV5-1 to TRBJ1-2; a weak D match, TRBD1 (5 bases). The clonotype was recovered from a man between 65 and 80 years old in good health. The sequencing sample was made of blood. CDR3 DNA: TGCGCCAGCAGCGGCGGGACGGCCTATGGCTACACCTTC. This translates into CASSGGTAYGYTF.